The 16 T cell receptor beta chains given below trace back to one sample, sequenced in a study of blood T cell repertoires in COVID-19. The data were produced by immunoSEQ multiplex PCR, yet TCRdb's version contains in-frame clones alone and is incomplete. The sample yields 80,000 or so clones, approximately 80% seen once. The sample taken for sequencing was peripheral blood. The receptors originated from a man aged 80 or over with acute or convalescent COVID-19.

The CDR3 nucleotides read TGTGCCATCAGTGAAGGGGGGGTTGGCACTGAAGCTTTCTTT. It codes for CAISEGGVGTEAFF. The chain joins TRBV10-3 to TRBJ1-1; perhaps TRBD1 as D (6 bases). CDR1 is ENHRY and CDR2 is SYGVKD in the germline V gene. CDR3 length: 14 residues. Trimming left V 3 bases short and J 4 bases short, with 12 bases between.

This clone has more than one count but fewer than ten. The V and J genes are TRBV2 and TRBJ2-2; TRBD1 agrees at 7 bases. Unmatched junction bases numbered 7, after V lost 7 bases and J lost 5 bases. CDR1 and CDR2 from the germline V gene are SNHLY and FYNNEI. The CDR3 totals 14 residues. For the CDR3, the DNA is TGTGCCAGCATAGGACAGGAGCGAACCGGGGAGCTGTTTTTT. Translated, it gives CASIGQERTGELFF.

The CDR3 is CASSQGTGYNSPLHF. In nucleotides, the CDR3 is TGTGCCAGCAGCCAAGGAACAGGGTATAATTCACCCCTCCACTTT. This rearrangement joins TRBV4-2 to TRBJ1-6; possibly TRBD1 for D (6 bases). V dropped 1 base and J dropped 4 bases, with 8 bases sitting between them. Germline CDR1 reads LGHNA; CDR2 reads YNFKEQ. The CDR3 totals 15 residues.

This chain joins TRBV10-3 and TRBJ1-2, with a tentative D call TRBD1 (5 bases). Trimming stripped 0 bases from V and 4 bases from J, with 15 bases between. There are 16 residues in the CDR3. Germline assignment: CDR1 ENHRY and CDR2 SYGVKD. The CDR3 reads CAISESSTALRYGYTF. Here the CDR3 DNA reads TGTGCCATCAGTGAGTCTTCGACAGCCCTTCGCTATGGCTACACCTTC.

The chain carries TRBV19 and TRBJ1-2; TRBD1 aligns across 12 bases. The CDR3 runs 17 residues. The ends lost 6 bases at V and 4 bases at J; junction bases unmatched: 12. Germline lookup yields CDR1 LNHDA and CDR2 SQIVND (reference sequence). The CDR3 DNA reads TGTGCCAGTAGCTTCCGGGACAGGGGGCAGTACGGCTATGGCTACACCTTC. It is translated as CASSFRDRGQYGYGYTF. Using reference TRBV19 and TRBJ1-2 for the parts outside the CDR3, the full variable domain is DGGITQSPKYLFRKEGQNVTLSCEQNLNHDAMYWYRQDPGQGLRLIYYSQIVNDFQKGDIAEGYSVSREKKESFPLTVTSAQKNPTAFYLCASSFRDRGQYGYGYTFGSGTRLTVV.

The genes are TRBV29-1 and TRBJ2-1, with D possibly matching TRBD2 (5 bases). The CDR3 totals 14 residues. Germline CDR1 and CDR2: SQVTM and ANQGSEA. V was pared by 4 bases and J by 0 bases, with 10 bases between. The CDR3 region is CSVVGTSSYNEQFF. The CDR3 nucleotides are TGCAGCGTTGTGGGCACTAGCTCCTACAATGAGCAGTTCTTC.

This chain uses TRBV15 with TRBJ2-7; 8 bases are a match to TRBD1. The ends lost 1 base at V and 1 base at J; junction bases unmatched: 0. Germline CDR1 reads LNHNV; CDR2 reads YYDKDF (reference sequence). The CDR3 is 14 amino acids. CDR3 bases: TGTGCCACCAGCAGAGGGACAGGGTCCTACGAGCAGTACTTC. Amino acid sequence: CATSRGTGSYEQYF.

This chain joins TRBV7-3 and TRBJ2-5, with 8 bases identical to TRBD2. This CDR3 comprises 15 residues. From germline, CDR1 is SGHTA and CDR2 FQGTGA. V lost 0 bases to trimming and J lost 4 bases; unmatched junction nucleotides: 4. The CDR3 reads CASSLTGLVSETQYF. CDR3 bases: TGTGCCAGCAGCTTAACGGGACTAGTATCAGAGACCCAGTACTTC.

The V gene is TRBV19, the J gene TRBJ2-6, with TRBD2 identical over 13 bases. The CDR3 is made up of 18 amino acids. The ends lost 7 bases at V and 3 bases at J; junction bases unmatched: 9. Per the germline V gene, CDR1 is LNHDA and CDR2 is SQIVND (reference sequence). The DNA for the CDR3 is TGTGCCAGTAATAAAGCCCGACTAGCGGGAGGTGGGGCCAACGTCCTGACTTTC. This gives the protein CASNKARLAGGGANVLTF.

The chain uses TRBV29-1 and TRBJ2-1; D not certain. Germline V gene lookup returns CDR1 SQVTM and CDR2 ANQGSEA. Between the trimmed V and J ends, which lost 1 base and 3 bases, there was a span of 13 bases. The CDR3 has 15 amino acids. CDR3 sequence: CSVEGHGAYYNEQFF. The CDR3 nucleotides read TGCAGCGTTGAAGGTCACGGTGCATACTACAATGAGCAGTTCTTC.

The gene calls are TRBV2 and TRBJ1-1, with TRBD1 matching over 9 bases. V lost 6 bases and J lost 6; bases outside the gene matches: 5. The CDR3 runs 13 residues. The germline gives CDR1 SNHLY, CDR2 FYNNEI. For the CDR3, the DNA is TGTGCCAGCAGCTTACAGGGGGCCGCTGAAGCTTTCTTT. This translates into CASSLQGAAEAFF.

V gene TRBV5-1 combines with J gene TRBJ2-7, with TRBD2 identical over 10 bases. Germline trimming cut 5 bases from V and 2 bases from J; bases unmatched to any gene: 7. Germline loops: CDR1 SGHRS, CDR2 YFSETQ. The CDR3 covers 15 residues. CDR3 sequence reads: CASRGLAGATYEQYF. CDR3 DNA: TGCGCCAGCAGGGGTCTAGCGGGAGCAACCTACGAGCAGTACTTC. The full variable domain, with the rest looked up from reference TRBV5-1 and TRBJ2-7, is KAGVTQTPRYLIKTRGQQVTLSCSPISGHRSVSWYQQTPGQGLQFLFEYFSETQRNKGNFPGRFSGRQFSNSRSEMNVSTLELGDSALYLCASRGLAGATYEQYFGPGTRLTVT.

The V call is TRBV6-5, the J call TRBJ2-5, with a tentative D call TRBD2 (6 bases). Per the germline V gene, CDR1 is MNHEY and CDR2 is SVGAGI. V lost 0 bases to trimming and J lost 7 bases, with 15 bases between them. The CDR3 has 15 residues. DNA of the CDR3: TGTGCCAGCAGTTACTCGGGACTCCAATCCCTGACCCAGTACTTC. Protein product: CASSYSGLQSLTQYF.

The gene calls are TRBV6-5 and TRBJ1-1, with 8 bases aligning to TRBD1. The CDR3 is 14 residues long. Trimming at V came to 5 bases and at J to 6 bases, leaving 8 bases not matched to a gene. Germline CDR1 reads MNHEY; CDR2 reads SVGAGI. The CDR3 reads CASSPTGVVAEAFF. CDR3 bases: TGTGCCAGCAGTCCGACAGGGGTTGTGGCTGAAGCTTTCTTT.

This clone was seen a single time. The genes are TRBV2 and TRBJ1-4, with a tentative D call TRBD1 (5 bases). V was clipped by 8 bases and J by 7 bases, with 14 bases between them. This CDR3 is 13 amino acids long. Germline V gene data show CDR1 as SNHLY and CDR2 as FYNNEI. The CDR3 protein is CASLYRSSEKLFF. The CDR3 DNA is TGTGCCAGCCTCTACAGGAGTTCTGAAAAACTGTTTTTT.

The chain is built from TRBV30 and TRBJ2-3; possible D gene TRBD1, 6 bases. From germline, CDR1 is GTSNPN and CDR2 SVGIG (reference sequence). CDR3 length: 14 residues. The ends were cut back, 6 bases at V and 2 bases at J, with 15 bases in the middle. CDR3 loop: CACRTVRATDTQYF. CDR3 DNA: TGTGCCTGCCGGACAGTAAGGGCCACAGATACGCAGTATTTT.